One sample yielded the 9 T cell receptor beta chains listed below, sequenced in a study of blood T cell repertoires in COVID-19. Data came from immunoSEQ multiplex PCR; TCRdb stores just in-frame clones and leaves some out. This sample has 200,000 or so clones, with 86% found just once. Sequenced material: peripheral blood. These receptors were taken from a woman aged 65 to 85 with acute or convalescent COVID-19.

This chain links TRBV24-1 with TRBJ2-2; no clear D gene. Germline CDR1 is KGHDR and CDR2 is SFDVKD. The V gene lost 4 bases and the J gene lost 1 base, with 15 bases spanning the gap. CDR3 size: 17 residues. CDR3 DNA sequence: TGTGCCACCAGTGACGCTTTTACTTCGTTGAACACCGGGGAGCTGTTTTTT. It codes for CATSDAFTSLNTGELFF.

This clone was counted between two and nine times. DNA of the CDR3: TGTGCCAGCAGCTTTGCGACAGGCTATTCCTACGAGCAGTACTTC. This encodes CASSFATGYSYEQYF. The chain links TRBV5-4 to TRBJ2-7, with D possibly matching TRBD1 (6 bases). The CDR3 consists of 15 residues. Germline V gene sequence: CDR1 SGHNT, CDR2 YYREEE (reference sequence). V lost 2 bases and J 1 base, leaving 13 bases between the germline ends.

This chain connects TRBV28 to TRBJ1-2; possibly TRBD1 for D (5 bases). Germline assignment: CDR1 MDHEN and CDR2 SYDVKM. The CDR3 length is 13 residues. The germline V and J ends were trimmed by 6 bases and 8 bases, with 16 bases remaining between them. The CDR3 spells CASRRTNGWGYTF. The CDR3 bases are TGTGCCAGCAGGCGGACAAACGGCTGGGGCTACACCTTC.

The V call is TRBV11-3, the J call TRBJ2-7; D is unresolved. The CDR3 has 14 amino acids. The ends were cut back, 5 bases at V and 7 bases at J, with 18 bases in the middle. The V gene's germline CDR1 is SGHNT and CDR2 YENEEA. CDR3 amino acids: CASSRPRHRLEQYF. The CDR3, as DNA: TGTGCCAGCAGCCGTCCAAGACATCGCCTGGAGCAGTACTTC.

The CDR3 here is CASRGRVGNTIYF. The CDR3 DNA reads TGTGCCAGCAGGGGCAGGGTTGGAAACACCATATATTTT. The chain couples TRBV9 to TRBJ1-3; maybe TRBD1 (5 bases). V shed 5 bases and J shed 3 bases, with 9 bases lying between them. Germline-derived CDR1 and CDR2 are SGDLS and YYNGEE. This CDR3 is built from 13 residues.

J is TRBJ2-5 and V is TRBV13, with a tentative D call TRBD2 (6 bases). The CDR3 runs 16 residues. The V and J ends lost 2 bases and 7 bases respectively, with 20 bases between them. Germline V gives CDR1 PRHDT, CDR2 FYEKMQ (reference sequence). CDR3 bases: TGTGCCAGCAGCTTAAGAAGGTTAGGAGGGAAAGGGACCCAGTACTTC. This gives the protein CASSLRRLGGKGTQYF.

This sequence joins TRBV23-1 and TRBJ2-1; 7 bases are shared with TRBD2. TRBV23-1 is classed as an ORF, of uncertain function. The V gene end was trimmed by 3 bases and the J gene end by 10 bases; junction bases not matched to a gene: 18. The CDR3 totals 17 residues. The CDR3 reads CASSQRWWAGEVDEQFF. CDR3 bases: TGCGCCAGCAGTCAGCGGTGGTGGGCGGGAGAAGTAGACGAGCAGTTCTTC.

This clone was seen a single time. The chain has TRBV11-3 and TRBJ2-4; TRBD2 agrees at 7 bases. The CDR3 has 15 amino acids. Germline CDR1 reads SGHNT; CDR2 reads YENEEA. V lost 5 bases to trimming and J lost 1 base; unmatched junction nucleotides: 5. The CDR3 sequence is CASSESGAAKNIQYF. In DNA form, the CDR3 reads TGTGCCAGCAGCGAGAGCGGGGCCGCCAAAAACATTCAGTACTTC.

The chain carries TRBV19 and TRBJ1-2; no firm D call. The CDR3 length is 13 residues. Germline lookup yields CDR1 LNHDA and CDR2 SQIVND (reference sequence). V was pared by 3 bases and J by 8 bases, with 13 bases between. This CDR3 reads CASSMGWGEGYTF. CDR3 bases: TGTGCCAGTAGTATGGGGTGGGGAGAAGGCTACACCTTC.